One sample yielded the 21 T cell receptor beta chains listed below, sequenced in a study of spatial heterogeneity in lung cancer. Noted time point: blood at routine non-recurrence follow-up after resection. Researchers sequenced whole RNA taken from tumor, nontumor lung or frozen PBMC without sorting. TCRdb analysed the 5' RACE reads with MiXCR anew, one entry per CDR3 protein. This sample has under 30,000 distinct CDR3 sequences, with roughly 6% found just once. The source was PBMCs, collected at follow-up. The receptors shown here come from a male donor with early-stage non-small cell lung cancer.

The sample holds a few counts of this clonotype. CDR3 bases: TGTGCCGTCAAAGGGGGCCTACCACGGGACACTGAAGCTTTCTTT. Translation gives CAVKGGLPRDTEAFF. This chain joins TRBV6-1 and TRBJ1-1; the match to TRBD1 covers 7 bases. This CDR3 spans 15 amino acids. Trimming took 11 bases from V and 3 from J; bases not matched to a gene: 15. Germline V gene data show CDR1 as MNHNS and CDR2 as SASEGT.

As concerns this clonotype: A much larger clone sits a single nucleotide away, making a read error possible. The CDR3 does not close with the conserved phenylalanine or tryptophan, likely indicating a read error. The CDR3 loop reads CSASPFLAGDTDTQYL. The DNA for the CDR3 is TGCAGTGCTAGCCCTTTTCTAGCGGGGGACACAGATACGCAGTATTTA. The chain couples TRBV20-1 to TRBJ2-3; 10 nucleotides line up with TRBD2. The trim removed 3 bases at V and 2 bases at J, leaving 8 bases unmatched. From germline, CDR1 is DFQATT and CDR2 SNEGSKA (reference sequence). The CDR3 covers 16 residues.

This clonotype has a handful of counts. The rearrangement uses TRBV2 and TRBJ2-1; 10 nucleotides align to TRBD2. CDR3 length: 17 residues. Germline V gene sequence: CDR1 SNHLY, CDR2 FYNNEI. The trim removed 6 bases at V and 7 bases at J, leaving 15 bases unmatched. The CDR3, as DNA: TGTGCCAGCAGCCCTGGAGGGGCTAGCGGGGGAGGGAATGAGCAGTTCTTC. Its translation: CASSPGGASGGGNEQFF.

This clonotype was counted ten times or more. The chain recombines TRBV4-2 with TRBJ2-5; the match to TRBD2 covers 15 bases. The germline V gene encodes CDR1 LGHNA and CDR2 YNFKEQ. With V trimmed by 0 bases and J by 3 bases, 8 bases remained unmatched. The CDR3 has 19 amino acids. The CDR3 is CASSQEGLAGGQYKETQYF. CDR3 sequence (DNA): TGTGCCAGCAGCCAAGAGGGACTAGCGGGAGGACAATATAAAGAGACCCAGTACTTC.

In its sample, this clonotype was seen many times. CDR3 DNA sequence: TGTGCCAGCAGCCAAGGGGCCGGCAGGACGCAAGGCTACACCTTC. Residues: CASSQGAGRTQGYTF. This chain links TRBV4-2 with TRBJ1-2; no firm D call. Germline-derived CDR1 and CDR2 are LGHNA and YNFKEQ. The CDR3 has 15 residues. The ends were cut back, 1 base at V and 8 bases at J, with 17 bases in the middle.

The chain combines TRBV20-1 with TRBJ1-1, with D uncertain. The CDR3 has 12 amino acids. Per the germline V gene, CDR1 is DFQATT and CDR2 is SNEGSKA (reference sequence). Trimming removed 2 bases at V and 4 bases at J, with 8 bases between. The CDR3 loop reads CSARSAGTEAFF. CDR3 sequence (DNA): TGCAGTGCTAGATCTGCCGGCACTGAAGCTTTCTTT.

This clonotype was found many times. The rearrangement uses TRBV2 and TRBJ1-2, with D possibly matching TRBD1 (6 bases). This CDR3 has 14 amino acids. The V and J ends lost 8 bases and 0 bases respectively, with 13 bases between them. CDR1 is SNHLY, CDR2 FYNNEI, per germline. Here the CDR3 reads CASSRDTANYGYTF. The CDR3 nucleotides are TGTGCCAGCTCCCGGGACACCGCTAACTATGGCTACACCTTC.

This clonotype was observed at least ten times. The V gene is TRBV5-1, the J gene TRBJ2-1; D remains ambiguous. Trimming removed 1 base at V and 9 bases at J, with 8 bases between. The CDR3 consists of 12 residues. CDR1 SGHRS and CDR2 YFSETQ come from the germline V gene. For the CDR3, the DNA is TGCGCCAGCAGCTTGCTGGTCTCTGAGCAGTTCTTC. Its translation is CASSLLVSEQFF.

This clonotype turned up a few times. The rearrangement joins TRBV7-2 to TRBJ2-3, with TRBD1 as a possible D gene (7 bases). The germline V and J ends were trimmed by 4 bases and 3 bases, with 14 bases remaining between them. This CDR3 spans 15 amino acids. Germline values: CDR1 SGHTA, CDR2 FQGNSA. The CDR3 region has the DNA TGTGCCAGCAGCTCAAACAGGGGAGGAACAGATACGCAGTATTTT. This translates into CASSSNRGGTDTQYF.

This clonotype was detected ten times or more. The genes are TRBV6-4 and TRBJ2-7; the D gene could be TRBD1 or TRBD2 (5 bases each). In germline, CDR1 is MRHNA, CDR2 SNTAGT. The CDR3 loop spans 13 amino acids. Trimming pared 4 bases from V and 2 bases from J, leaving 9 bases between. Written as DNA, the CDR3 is TGTGCCAGCAGTGGGGGACCGACCTACGAGCAGTACGTC. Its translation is CASSGGPTYEQYV.

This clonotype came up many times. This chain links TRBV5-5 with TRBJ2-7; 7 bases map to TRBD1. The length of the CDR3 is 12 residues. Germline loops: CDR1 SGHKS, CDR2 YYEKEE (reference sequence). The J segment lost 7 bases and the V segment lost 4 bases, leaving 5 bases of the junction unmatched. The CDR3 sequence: CASSTGVREQYV. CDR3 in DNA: TGTGCCAGCAGCACAGGGGTGAGGGAGCAGTACGTC.

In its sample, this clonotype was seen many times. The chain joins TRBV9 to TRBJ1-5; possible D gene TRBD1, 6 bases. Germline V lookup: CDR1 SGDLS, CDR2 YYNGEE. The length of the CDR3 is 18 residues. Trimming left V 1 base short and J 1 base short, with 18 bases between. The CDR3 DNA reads TGTGCCAGCAGCGTATTGGCCGGTGGGACACCCAGCAATCAGCCCCAGCATTTT. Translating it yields CASSVLAGGTPSNQPQHF.

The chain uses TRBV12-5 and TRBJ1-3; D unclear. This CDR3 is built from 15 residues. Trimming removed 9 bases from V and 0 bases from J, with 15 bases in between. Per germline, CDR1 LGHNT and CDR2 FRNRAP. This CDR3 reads CARSSGASSGNTIYF. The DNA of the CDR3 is TGTGCTAGGTCGTCTGGCGCTAGCTCTGGAAACACCATATATTTT.

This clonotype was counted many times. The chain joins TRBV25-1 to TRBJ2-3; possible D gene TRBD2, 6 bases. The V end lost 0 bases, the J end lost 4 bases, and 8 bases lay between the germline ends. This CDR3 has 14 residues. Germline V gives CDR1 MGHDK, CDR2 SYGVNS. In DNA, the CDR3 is TGTGCCAGCAGTGAATACGGACTATCAGATACGCAGTATTTT. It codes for CASSEYGLSDTQYF.

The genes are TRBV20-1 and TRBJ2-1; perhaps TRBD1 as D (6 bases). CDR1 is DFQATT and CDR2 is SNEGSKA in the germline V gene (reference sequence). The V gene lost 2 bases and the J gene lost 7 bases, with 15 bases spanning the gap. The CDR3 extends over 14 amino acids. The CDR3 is CSARKGFRGNEQFF. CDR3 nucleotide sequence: TGCAGTGCTAGAAAGGGGTTTAGGGGGAATGAGCAGTTCTTC.

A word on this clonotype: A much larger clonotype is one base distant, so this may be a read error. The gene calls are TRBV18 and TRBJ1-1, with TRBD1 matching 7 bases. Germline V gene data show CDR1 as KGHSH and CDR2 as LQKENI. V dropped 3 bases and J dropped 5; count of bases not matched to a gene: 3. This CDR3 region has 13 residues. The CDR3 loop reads CASSPGQETEAFF. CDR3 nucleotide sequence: TGTGCCAGCTCACCTGGACAGGAAACTGAAGCTTTCTTT. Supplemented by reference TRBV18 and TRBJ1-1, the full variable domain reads NAGVMQNPRHLVRRRGQEARLRCSPMKGHSHVYWYRQLPEEGLKFMVYLQKENIIDESGMPKERFSAEFPKEGPSILRIQQVVRGDSAAYFCASSPGQETEAFFGQGTRLTVV.

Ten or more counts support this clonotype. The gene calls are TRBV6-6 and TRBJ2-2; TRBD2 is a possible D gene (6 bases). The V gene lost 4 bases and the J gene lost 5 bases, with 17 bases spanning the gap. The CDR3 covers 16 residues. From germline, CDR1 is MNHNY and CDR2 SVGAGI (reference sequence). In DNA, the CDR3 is TGTGCCAGCAGTTCCCGGGGGATCAAGGATACCGGGGAGCTGTTTTTT. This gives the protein CASSSRGIKDTGELFF.

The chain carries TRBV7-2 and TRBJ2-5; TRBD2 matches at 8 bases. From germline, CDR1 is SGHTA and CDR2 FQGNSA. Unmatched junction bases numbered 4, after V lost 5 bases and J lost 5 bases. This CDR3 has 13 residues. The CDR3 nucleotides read TGTGCCAGCAGCCGCCCGGGGGGGGAGACCCAGTACTTC. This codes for CASSRPGGETQYF.

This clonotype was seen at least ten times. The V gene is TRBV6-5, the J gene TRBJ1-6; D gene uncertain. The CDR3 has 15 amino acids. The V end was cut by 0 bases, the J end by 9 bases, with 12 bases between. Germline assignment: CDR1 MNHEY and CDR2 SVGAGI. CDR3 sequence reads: CASSYSKSLFSPLHF. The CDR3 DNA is TGTGCCAGCAGTTACTCGAAGAGCTTGTTTTCACCCCTCCACTTT.

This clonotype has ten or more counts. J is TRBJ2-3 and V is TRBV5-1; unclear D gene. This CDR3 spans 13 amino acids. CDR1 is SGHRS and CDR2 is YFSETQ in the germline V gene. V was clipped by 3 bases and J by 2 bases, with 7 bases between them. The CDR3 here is CASSYGPTDTQYF. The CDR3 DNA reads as TGCGCCAGCAGCTACGGACCCACAGATACGCAGTATTTT.

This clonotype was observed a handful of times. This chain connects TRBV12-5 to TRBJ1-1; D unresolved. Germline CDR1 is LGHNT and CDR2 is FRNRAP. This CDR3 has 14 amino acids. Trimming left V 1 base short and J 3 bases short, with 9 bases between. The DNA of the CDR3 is TGTGCTAGTGGTTTGGCCCCCGGGGACACTGAAGCTTTCTTT. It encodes CASGLAPGDTEAFF.